The sequence of this T cell receptor beta chain was determined in a study of beta chain features in type 1 diabetes. The study, taken as a whole, reports: Within each of all four CD4+ subsets, Type 1 diabetes patients had TCRB CDR3s that were moderately but significantly shorter.

As for this clone: What it recognizes is unknown.

Purity exceeded 95% in all sorted populations. Of the isolated RNA, all was reverse transcribed, and so the sequenced material was expressed TCRB transcripts. Repertoires were generated with immunoSEQ multiplex PCR, while TCRdb's copy carries only in-frame clones and drops some. The table records 280,000 or so clones, about 15% of them present only once. Material for sequencing was naive CD4+ T cells from blood. This receptor was identified in a man aged 18-30 years with type 1 diabetes.

The CDR3 DNA sequence: TGTGCCACCTCCCCCCTGTTCCAGACCCAGTACTTC. Amino acids: CATSPLFQTQYF. The V call is TRBV28, the J call TRBJ2-5; no firm D call. The germline CDR1 and CDR2 sequences are MDHEN and SYDVKM. CDR3 length: 12 residues. The V and J ends lost 10 bases and 6 bases respectively, with 15 bases between them.